Sequencing of this T cell receptor beta chain was carried out in a study of blood T cells in healthy people across ages. A sample-barcoded 5' primer and a J-beta primer mix were used in a second PCR of roughly 7 to 11 cycles. Tagging of each cDNA molecule was performed by a template-switch adaptor with 12 random nucleotides. TCRdb reprocessed the 5' RACE reads via MiXCR and lists one record per CDR3 protein. The data contain 800,000 to 1,300,000 distinct CDR3 sequences, around 27% of them singletons. This clonotype appeared a few times. The amount of total RNA extracted per sample was at least 5.5 micrograms. Germline V lookup: CDR1 MNHEY, CDR2 SMNVEV (reference sequence). The CDR3 runs to 16 residues. Trimming took 5 bases from V and 4 from J, leaving 19 bases between them. The data were also submitted as part of a second study, on T cells of mothers and their children.

Sequencing input: blood. This clonotype originated in a girl aged 2-10 years in good health. V usage is TRBV27 and J usage is TRBJ2-3; D assignment may be TRBD1 or TRBD2 (5 bases each). CDR3 DNA: TGTGCCAGCAGTCCGGGACCTCTCTACGGGGCAGATACGCAGTATTTT. This translates into CASSPGPLYGADTQYF.